This TCR beta chain was captured in a study of regulatory T cells. Study-level results: Hydrophobic residues at CDR3 positions 6 and 7 were enriched in conventional CD4+ T cells of CD3G-deficient patients.

This clone was observed once. Its specificity is not known. Amplification used 52 TRBV primers and 13 TRBJ primers. Profiled with immunoSEQ multiplex PCR; TCRdb holds only in-frame clones, not every one. The repertoire holds tens of thousands of clones, with roughly 92% as singletons. This clonotype was obtained from a person aged 18 to 35 with CD3G deficiency. The source material was conventional CD4+ T cells sorted from blood.

The CDR3 bases are TGCGCCAGCAGCTCCTCGGGGGGGGCGCTTAACTATGGCTACACCTTC. It is translated as CASSSSGGALNYGYTF. The V call is TRBV5-1, the J call TRBJ1-2; maybe TRBD1 (6 bases). Germline CDR1 and CDR2: SGHRS and YFSETQ. This CDR3 contains 16 residues. Trimming left V 3 bases short and J 1 base short, with 16 bases between.